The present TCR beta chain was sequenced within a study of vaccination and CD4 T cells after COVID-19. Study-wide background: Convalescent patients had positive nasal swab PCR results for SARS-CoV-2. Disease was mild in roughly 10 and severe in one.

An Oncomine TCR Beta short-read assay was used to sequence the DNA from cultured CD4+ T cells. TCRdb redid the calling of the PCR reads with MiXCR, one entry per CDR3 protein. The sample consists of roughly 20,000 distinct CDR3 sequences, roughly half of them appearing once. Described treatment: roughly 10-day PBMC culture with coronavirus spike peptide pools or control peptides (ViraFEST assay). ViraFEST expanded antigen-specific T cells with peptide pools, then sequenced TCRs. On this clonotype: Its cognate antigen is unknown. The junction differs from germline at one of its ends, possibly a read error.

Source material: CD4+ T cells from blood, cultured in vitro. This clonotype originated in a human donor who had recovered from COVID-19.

The CDR3: CSPRGQELFSGANVLTF. The CDR3 coding sequence is TGCAGTCCTAGGGGACAGGAGCTCTTCTCTGGGGCCAACGTCCTGACTTTC. This chain links TRBV20-1 with TRBJ2-6, with 8 bases matching TRBD1. The CDR3 loop spans 17 amino acids. From germline, CDR1 is DFQATT and CDR2 SNEGSKA (reference sequence).